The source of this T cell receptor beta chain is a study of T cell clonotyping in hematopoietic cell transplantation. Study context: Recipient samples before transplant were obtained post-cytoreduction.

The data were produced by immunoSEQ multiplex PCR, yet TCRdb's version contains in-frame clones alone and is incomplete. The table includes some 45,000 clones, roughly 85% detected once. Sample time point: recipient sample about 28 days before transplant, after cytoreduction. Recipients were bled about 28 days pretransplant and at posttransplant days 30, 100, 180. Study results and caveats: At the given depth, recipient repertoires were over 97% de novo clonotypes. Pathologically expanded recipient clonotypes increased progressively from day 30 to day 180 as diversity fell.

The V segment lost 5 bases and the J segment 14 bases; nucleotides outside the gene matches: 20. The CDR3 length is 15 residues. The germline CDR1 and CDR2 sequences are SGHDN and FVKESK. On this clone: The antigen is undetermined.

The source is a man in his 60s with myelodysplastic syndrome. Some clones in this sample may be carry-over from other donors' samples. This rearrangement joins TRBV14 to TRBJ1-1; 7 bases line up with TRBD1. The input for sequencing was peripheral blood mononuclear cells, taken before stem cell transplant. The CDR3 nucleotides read TGTGCCAGCAGCTTACAGGGACAGAGGACTGCTCGAGCCTTCTTT. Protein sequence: CASSLQGQRTARAFF.